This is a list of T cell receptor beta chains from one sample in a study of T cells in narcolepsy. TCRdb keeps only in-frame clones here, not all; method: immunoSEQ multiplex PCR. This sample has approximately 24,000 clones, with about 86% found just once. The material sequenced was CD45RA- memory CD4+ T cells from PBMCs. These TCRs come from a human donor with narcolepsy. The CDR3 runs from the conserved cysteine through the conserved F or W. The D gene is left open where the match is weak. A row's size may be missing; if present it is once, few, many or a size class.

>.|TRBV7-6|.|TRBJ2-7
TGTGCCAGCAGCTCACAGGGGGGGTACGAGCAGTACTTC
CASSSQGGYEQYF
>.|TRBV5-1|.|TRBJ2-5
TGCGCCAGCAGCTTTGGATCTGCCCCCGGGCAAGAGACCCAGTACTTC
CASSFGSAPGQETQYF
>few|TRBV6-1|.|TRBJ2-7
TGTGCCAGTTCTCGGACGTACTCTGACGTGGAGCAGTACTTC
CASSRTYSDVEQYF
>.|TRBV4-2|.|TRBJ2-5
TGTGCCAGTCACAGTTGCCGGGACGGGTACCAAGAGACCCAGTACTTC
CASHSCRDGYQETQYF
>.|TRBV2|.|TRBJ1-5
TGTGCCAGCAGTGAAGAAATAAGGACCCAGCATTTT
CASSEEIRTQHF
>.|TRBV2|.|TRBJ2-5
TGTGCCAGCAGCCTAGGGGGACGTATGATGGAGACCCAGTACTTC
CASSLGGRMMETQYF
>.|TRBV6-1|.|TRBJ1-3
TGTGCCGGGGCCCTGGACACCTACTCTGGAAACACCATATATTTT
CAGALDTYSGNTIYF
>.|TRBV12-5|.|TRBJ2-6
TGTGCTAGTGGAGGGGCGGCGGGGGCCAACGTCCTGACTTTC
CASGGAAGANVLTF
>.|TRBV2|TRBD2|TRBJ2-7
TGTGCCAGCAGAAGGGGTAGCGGGGCCTCCTACGAGCAGTACTTC
CASRRGSGASYEQYF
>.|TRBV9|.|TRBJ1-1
TGTGCCAGCAGCCCCACCACTGAAGCTTTCTTT
CASSPTTEAFF
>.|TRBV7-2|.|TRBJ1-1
TGTGCCAGCAGCTTTCAGGGGCGTGACACTGAAGCTTTCTTT
CASSFQGRDTEAFF
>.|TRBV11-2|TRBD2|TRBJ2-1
TGTGCCAGCAGCTTGACTAGCGGGGGTTTTTACAATGAGCAGTTCTTC
CASSLTSGGFYNEQFF
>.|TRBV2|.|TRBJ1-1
TGTGCCACGGGGGCAGGGAGAAACACTGAAGCTTTCTTT
CATGAGRNTEAFF
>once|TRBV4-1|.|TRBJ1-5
TGCGCCAGCAGCCAAGGAGGCAATCAGCCCCAGCATTTT
CASSQGGNQPQHF
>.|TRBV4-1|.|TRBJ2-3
TGCGCCAGCAGCCAAGAGGTCACAGAGGATACGCAGTATTTT
CASSQEVTEDTQYF
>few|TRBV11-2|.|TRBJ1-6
TGTGCCAGCAGCTCCCAGGTCGGGTTACCCCTCCACTTT
CASSSQVGLPLHF
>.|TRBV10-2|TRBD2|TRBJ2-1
TGCGCCAGCAGTGAGTCGTGGCTAGCGGATAACAATGAGCAGTTCTTC
CASSESWLADNNEQFF
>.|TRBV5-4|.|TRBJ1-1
TGTGCCAGCAGCTTGCAGGGCACTAGGAACACTGAAGCTTTCTTT
CASSLQGTRNTEAFF
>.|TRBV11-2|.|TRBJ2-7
TGTGCCAGCAGCTTACGTGCGGGCGCCTCCTACGAGCAGTACTTC
CASSLRAGASYEQYF
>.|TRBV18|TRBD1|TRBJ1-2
TGTGCCAGCTCACCACCGACCCAGCGCCCCAGGGGGGGCTACACCTTC
CASSPPTQRPRGGYTF
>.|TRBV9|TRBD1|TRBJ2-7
TGTGCCAGCAGCGGACGGACAGGGGGCCACGAGCAGTACTTC
CASSGRTGGHEQYF
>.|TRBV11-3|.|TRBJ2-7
TGTGCCAGCGGCACATACAGGGACAACGAGCAGTACTTC
CASGTYRDNEQYF
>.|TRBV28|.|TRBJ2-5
TGTGCCAGCAGTTTGAGGGCTATCCAAGAGACCCAGTACTTC
CASSLRAIQETQYF
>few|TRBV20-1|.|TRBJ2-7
TGCAGTGCTAGCGGATCCTACGAGCAGTACTTC
CSASGSYEQYF
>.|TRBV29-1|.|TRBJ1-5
TGCAGCGTTGAAGATGTGGGGGCTGGGATGCAGCCCCAGCATTTT
CSVEDVGAGMQPQHF
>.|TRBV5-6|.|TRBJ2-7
TGTGCCAGCAGCACCGGGCCCTACGAGCAGTACTTC
CASSTGPYEQYF
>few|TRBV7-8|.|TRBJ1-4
TGTGCCAGCAGCTCCGATCAGCGGGAAAAACTGTTTTTT
CASSSDQREKLFF
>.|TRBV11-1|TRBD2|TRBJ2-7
TGTGCCAGCAGCTTAGTGAGTAGCGGGGCCTACGAGCAGTACTTC
CASSLVSSGAYEQYF
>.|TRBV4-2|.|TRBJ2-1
TGTGCCAGCAGCCAAGAGAGGAACACCCCGCAGCAGTTCTTC
CASSQERNTPQQFF
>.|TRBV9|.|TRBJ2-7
TGTGCCAGCAGCGTAGATCAGGTGGGGGCGTCCTACGAGCAGTACTTC
CASSVDQVGASYEQYF
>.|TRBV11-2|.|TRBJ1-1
TGTGCCAGCAGCCCGTCCGGGTTTGTAGCTTTCTTT
CASSPSGFVAFF
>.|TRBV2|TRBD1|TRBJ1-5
TGTGCCAGCAGCGGACAGGGTTATAGGCCCCAGCATTTT
CASSGQGYRPQHF
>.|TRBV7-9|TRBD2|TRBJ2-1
TGTGCCAGCAGCTTAGCGAGGACTAGCGGGGGTGAGCAGTTCTTC
CASSLARTSGGEQFF
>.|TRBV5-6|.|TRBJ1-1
TGTGCCAGCAGCTTGTATGCAGGGGTCCTGAACACTGAAGCTTTCTTT
CASSLYAGVLNTEAFF
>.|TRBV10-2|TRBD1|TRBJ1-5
TGCGCCAGCAGTGAGGCAACAGGGGGCGGGTTCAGCAATCAGCCCCAGCATTTT
CASSEATGGGFSNQPQHF